This TCR beta chain was retrieved from a study of blood T cell repertoires in COVID-19. Study summary: Acute and convalescent COVID-19 specimens originated in the United States, Italy and Spain. Sample material is recorded as cDNA or gDNA derived from T cells, B-cell-depleted T cells, or PBMCs.

Clones were sequenced by immunoSEQ multiplex PCR, and TCRdb holds only the in-frame ones, with some missing. The table shows about 110,000 clones, with approximately 85% occurring only once. The CDR3 is 13 residues long. Between the trimmed V and J ends, which lost 6 bases and 3 bases, there was a span of 12 bases. Germline V lookup: CDR1 LNHDA, CDR2 SQIVND (reference sequence). The sequence was obtained from a woman aged 55-75 years with acute or convalescent COVID-19. This chain uses TRBV19 with TRBJ2-7, with D possibly being TRBD1 (6 bases). The sequenced sample was peripheral blood. The CDR3 reads CASRRDTNYEQYF. The CDR3 bases are TGTGCCAGTAGGAGGGACACGAACTACGAGCAGTACTTC.